The 5 T cell receptor beta chains below all came from one sample that was sequenced in a study of blood T cell repertoires in COVID-19. Some clones are missing from TCRdb's copy, which holds only in-frame ones; the method was immunoSEQ multiplex PCR. The profile shows some 430,000 clones, about 90% of them singletons. The sample was PBMCs or T cells enriched from blood (not recorded which). The receptors here all came from a young man who had recovered from COVID-19.

The genes are TRBV18 and TRBJ2-7, with TRBD2 matching 7 bases. The trim removed 2 bases at V and 0 bases at J, leaving 13 bases unmatched. The CDR3 runs to 18 residues. Germline V gene lookup returns CDR1 KGHSH and CDR2 LQKENI. For the CDR3, the DNA is TGTGCCAGCTCACCAATCCTCGCCGGCGGGAGCACCTCCTACGAGCAGTACTTC. Its translation: CASSPILAGGSTSYEQYF.

The genes are TRBV19 and TRBJ1-4, with D possibly TRBD1 on 5 matching bases. V lost 5 bases and J 3 bases, leaving 19 bases between the germline ends. The CDR3 contains 17 residues. The V gene's germline CDR1 is LNHDA and CDR2 SQIVND (reference sequence). The CDR3 DNA is TGTGCCAGTAGTCAAACACCTCCCAGGGCGGCTAATGAAAAACTGTTTTTT. This codes for CASSQTPPRAANEKLFF.

The chain carries TRBV7-3 and TRBJ1-6, with D possibly being TRBD1 (6 bases). The germline V and J ends were trimmed by 4 bases and 10 bases, with 17 bases remaining between them. The CDR3 is 15 amino acids. Germline V gene lookup returns CDR1 SGHTA and CDR2 FQGTGA. CDR3 DNA: TGTGCCAGCAGCTACCGAGGGGGAGATGGATCACCCCTCCACTTT. It yields the protein CASSYRGGDGSPLHF.

The rearrangement joins TRBV27 to TRBJ1-4; maybe TRBD1 (6 bases). The CDR3 loop spans 14 amino acids. V lost 1 base, J lost 5 bases, and 8 bases lay in between. Germline V gene lookup returns CDR1 MNHEY and CDR2 SMNVEV (reference sequence). The CDR3 DNA reads as TGTGCCAGCAGTTTATACAGGGAGAATGAAAAACTGTTTTTT. It translates to CASSLYRENEKLFF.

The chain combines TRBV2 with TRBJ1-1; the match to TRBD1 covers 7 bases. The CDR3 has 14 amino acids. With V trimmed by 1 base and J by 5 bases, 4 bases remained unmatched. From germline, CDR1 is SNHLY and CDR2 FYNNEI. DNA of the CDR3: TGTGCCAGCAGTGAAGGGACAGGCCAAACTGAAGCTTTCTTT. Protein: CASSEGTGQTEAFF.